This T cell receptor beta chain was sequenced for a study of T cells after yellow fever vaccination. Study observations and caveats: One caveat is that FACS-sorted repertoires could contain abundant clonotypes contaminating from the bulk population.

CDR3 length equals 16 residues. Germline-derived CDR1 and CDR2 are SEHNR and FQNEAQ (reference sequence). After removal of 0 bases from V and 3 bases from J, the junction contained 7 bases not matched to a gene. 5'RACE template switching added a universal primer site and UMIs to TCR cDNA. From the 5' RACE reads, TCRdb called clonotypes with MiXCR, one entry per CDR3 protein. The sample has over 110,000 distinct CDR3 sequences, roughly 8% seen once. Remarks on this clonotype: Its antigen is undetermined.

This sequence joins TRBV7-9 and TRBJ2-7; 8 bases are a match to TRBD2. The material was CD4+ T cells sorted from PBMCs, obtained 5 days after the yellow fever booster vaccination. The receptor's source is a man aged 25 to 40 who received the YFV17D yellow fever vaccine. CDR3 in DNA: TGTGCCAGCAGCTTAGCTTCGGGACTAGTTATCTACGAGCAGTACTTC. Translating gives CASSLASGLVIYEQYF.